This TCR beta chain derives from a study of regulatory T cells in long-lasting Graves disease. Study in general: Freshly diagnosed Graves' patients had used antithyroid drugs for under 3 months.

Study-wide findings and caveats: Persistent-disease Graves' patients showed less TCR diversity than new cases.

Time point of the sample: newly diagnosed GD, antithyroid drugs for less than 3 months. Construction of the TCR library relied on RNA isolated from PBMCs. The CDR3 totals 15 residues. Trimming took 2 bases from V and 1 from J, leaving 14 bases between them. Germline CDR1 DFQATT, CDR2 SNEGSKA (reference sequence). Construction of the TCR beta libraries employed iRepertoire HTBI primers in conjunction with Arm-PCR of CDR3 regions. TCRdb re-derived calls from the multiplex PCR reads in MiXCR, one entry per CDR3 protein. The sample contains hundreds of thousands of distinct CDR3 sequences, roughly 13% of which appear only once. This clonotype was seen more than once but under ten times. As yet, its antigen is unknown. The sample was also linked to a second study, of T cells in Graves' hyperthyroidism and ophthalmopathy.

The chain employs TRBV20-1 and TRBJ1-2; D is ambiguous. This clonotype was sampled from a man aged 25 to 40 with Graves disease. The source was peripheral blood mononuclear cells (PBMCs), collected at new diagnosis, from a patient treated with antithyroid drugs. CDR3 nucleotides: TGCAGTGCTAGATCCCCATCCGACGGTAACTATGGCTACACCTTC. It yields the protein CSARSPSDGNYGYTF.